This TCR beta chain was sequenced for a study of T cell repertoires in aging, cancer and after chemotherapy (dated by TCRdb to about 2019). Notes on the research overall: Donors were distributed across six age groups ranging from 30 or younger to 70 or older, with at least three individuals included per group. Paired pre- and post-chemotherapy samples in the solid tumor group came from brain tumor (glioblastoma) patients receiving temozolomide-based therapy. The full dataset contained 9.1 million or so TCR reads. The study profiled peripheral blood TCR beta repertoires from healthy donors and cancer patients to examine immunoaging and T cell reconstitution after chemotherapy. Alongside some 96 healthy donors serving as a reference group, the cohort included roughly 220 cancer patients, of whom roughly 90 had hematological cancers and approximately 120 had solid cancers. Broader findings and caveats from the paper: Compared with age-matched healthy donors, untreated patients with hematological or solid cancers had significantly lower TCR diversity and higher clonality in blood. In healthy donors, the drop in TCR diversity with age came mainly from a loss of richness, whereas in cancer patients a loss of evenness also played a part. According to the authors, the repertoire data do not permit conclusions about immunological memory after chemotherapy. In both cancer cohorts, the median generation probability rose over the chemotherapy interval, which suggests that the repertoire was reconstituted through rebound thymic output.

Genomic DNA extracted from peripheral blood, rather than sorted cells or RNA, was used as the source for amplification of TCR beta rearrangements. This clonotype registers as medium-sized (0.01 to 0.1%) within its sample. What antigen it recognizes has not been identified. Base quality data are lacking; no much larger clone is found one base away. CDR1 and CDR2, per the germline V gene (reference sequence), are SEHNR and FQNEAQ. The CDR3 goes from the cysteine to the phenylalanine over 16 residues. The sequence is cut down to CDR3 DNA, 48 bases in frame from base 1. Relative to germline, V is missing 1 base and J is missing 6 bases, with 7 bases of the junction outside any gene match. Rearranged TRB sequences spanning V, D and J segments were amplified by multiplex touch-down PCR using a mixed TRB-A/B primer pool. Two consecutive PCR reactions with Phusion HS II polymerase added Illumina adapters and sample indices to the amplicons. After gel purification with the NucleoSpin Gel and PCR Clean-up kit, the amplicons were checked using Qubit and an Agilent 2100 Bioanalyzer. Sequencing of the libraries was done on an Illumina MiSeq with paired-end, single-indexed 600-cycle runs. Per the original workflow: MiXCR versions 2.12 and 3.0.5 were used to process the TRB sequences. A clone was defined as each unique CDR3 nucleotide sequence, and only productive sequences supported by at least two reads were kept. Repertoire metrics included Shannon diversity, evenness, clonality (one minus evenness), and alpha-parameterized diversity profiles from alpha 0 to 5. The IGoR algorithm was used to compute generation probabilities of clones in paired pre- and post-chemotherapy samples. The public reads were reprocessed in TCRdb via fastp at Q25 and MiXCR, keeping in-frame beta chains. Rows with a matching CDR3 protein are joined into one entry that keeps the most common DNA and genes. The V and J calls here are based on TCRdb, not the publication. Across this sample there are some 2,900 distinct CDR3 sequences, with approximately 20% seen only once. The biggest ten clones account for about 3.3% of the sample.

Sequenced input: blood. The chain is encoded by TRBV7-9 joined to TRBJ2-1; 9 central bases correspond to TRBD2. This TCR was recovered from a human donor with a solid tumor. The CDR3 region has the sequence CASSLGRGGGANEQFF. The DNA is TGTGCCAGCAGCTTAGGTCGTGGCGGGGGGGCCAATGAGCAGTTCTTC.